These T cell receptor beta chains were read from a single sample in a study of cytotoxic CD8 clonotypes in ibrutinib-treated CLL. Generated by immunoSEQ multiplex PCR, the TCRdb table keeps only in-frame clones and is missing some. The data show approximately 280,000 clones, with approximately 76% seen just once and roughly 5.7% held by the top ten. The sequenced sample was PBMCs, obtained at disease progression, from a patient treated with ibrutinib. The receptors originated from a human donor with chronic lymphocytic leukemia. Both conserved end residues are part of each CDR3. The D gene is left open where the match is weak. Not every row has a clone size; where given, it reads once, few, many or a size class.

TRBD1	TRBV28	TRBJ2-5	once	CASAPQGVETQYF	TGTGCCAGCGCACCTCAGGGGGTTGAGACCCAGTACTTC
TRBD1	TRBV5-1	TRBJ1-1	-	CASSLVIPGTGNTEAFF	TGCGCCAGCAGCTTGGTAATCCCCGGGACAGGGAACACTGAAGCTTTCTTT
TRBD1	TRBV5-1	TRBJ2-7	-	CASSDGTGGSYEQYF	TGCGCCAGCAGCGACGGGACAGGCGGCTCCTACGAGCAGTACTTC
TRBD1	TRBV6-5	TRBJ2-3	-	CATWTGLRRDTQYF	TGTGCCACCTGGACAGGGTTGAGGAGAGATACGCAGTATTTT
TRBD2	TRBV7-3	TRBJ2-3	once	CASSGRGADTQYF	TGTGCCAGCAGCGGGCGGGGGGCAGATACGCAGTATTTT
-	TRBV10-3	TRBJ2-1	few	CAISATNNEQFF	TGTGCCATCAGCGCAACAAACAATGAGCAGTTCTTC
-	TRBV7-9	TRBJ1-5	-	CASSLDGYSNQPQHF	TGTGCCAGCAGCTTAGACGGTTATAGCAATCAGCCCCAGCATTTT
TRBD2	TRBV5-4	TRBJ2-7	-	CASSFVGGGFYEQYF	TGTGCCAGCAGCTTTGTCGGGGGAGGGTTCTACGAGCAGTACTTC
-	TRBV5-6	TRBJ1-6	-	CASNPQGNNSPLHF	TGTGCCAGCAACCCACAGGGAAACAATTCACCCCTCCACTTT
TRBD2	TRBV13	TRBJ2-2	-	CASSPLAGRTGELFF	TGTGCCAGCAGTCCTCTAGCGGGGCGCACCGGGGAGCTGTTTTTT
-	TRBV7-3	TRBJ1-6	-	CASSLLGAASPLHF	TGTGCCAGCAGCTTGTTGGGGGCGGCTTCACCCCTCCACTTT
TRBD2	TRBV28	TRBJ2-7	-	CASSRTSGREEQYF	TGTGCCAGCAGCCGGACTAGCGGGAGGGAGGAGCAGTACTTC
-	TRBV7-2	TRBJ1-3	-	CASSLRGGRRNTIYF	TGTGCCAGCAGCCTAAGAGGGGGGCGGAGAAACACCATATATTTT
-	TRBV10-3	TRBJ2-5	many	CAISESGIRETQYF	TGTGCCATCAGTGAGTCCGGTATTCGGGAGACCCAGTACTTC
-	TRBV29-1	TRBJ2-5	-	CSVLTLGRSPQYF	TGCAGCGTTTTAACTCTCGGGCGCTCCCCCCAGTACTTC
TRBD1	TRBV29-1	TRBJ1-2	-	CSVRTGVYYGYTF	TGCAGCGTTAGGACAGGGGTTTACTATGGCTACACCTTC
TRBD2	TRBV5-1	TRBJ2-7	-	CASSPLAGGQSEQYF	TGCGCCAGCAGCCCACTAGCGGGAGGTCAGAGCGAGCAGTACTTC